A selection of T cell receptor beta chains follows, all from one sample in a study of shared clonotypes between healthy human individuals. Profiled with immunoSEQ multiplex PCR; TCRdb holds only in-frame clones, not every one. The sample has over a million clones, roughly 96% seen once. Sequences were obtained from naive CD4+ T cells sorted from blood. These receptors originate from a man aged 30 to 45 in good health. The CDR3 runs from the conserved cysteine through the conserved F or W. Each record gives: V gene, D gene, J gene, clone size, CDR3 DNA, CDR3 protein. A D gene is named only where the DNA matches it firmly. Expanded clones are given a class, and other clones once, few, many or no size at all.

>TRBV6-6|NA|TRBJ2-5|NA
TGTGCCAGCAGTTACTCGGGCGGGAAGGGAGAGACCCAGTACTTC
CASSYSGGKGETQYF
>TRBV19|NA|TRBJ2-2|NA
TGTGCCAGTAGCCTCTACACCGGGGAGCTGTTTTTT
CASSLYTGELFF
>TRBV13|TRBD1|TRBJ2-3|NA
TGTGCCAGCAGTAGGGACAGGGGGCACGAAGATACGCAGTATTTT
CASSRDRGHEDTQYF
>TRBV10-1|TRBD2|TRBJ2-5|NA
TGCGCCAGCAGGCTAGCGGGAGTCCGGGAGACCCAGTACTTC
CASRLAGVRETQYF
>TRBV5-1|TRBD1|TRBJ2-5|NA
TGCGCCAGCAGCCGCGGACAGGAAGAGACCCAGTACTTC
CASSRGQEETQYF
>TRBV29-1|NA|TRBJ1-5|NA
TGCAGCGTCGGGGCGCGAGAGCCCCAGCATTTT
CSVGAREPQHF
>TRBV9|NA|TRBJ1-2|NA
TGTGCCAGCAGCGCAGAGGGCCGGGGGCGCGGCTATGGCTACACCTTC
CASSAEGRGRGYGYTF
>TRBV5-1|NA|TRBJ2-2|once
TGCGCCAGCAGTCAGGGGTGGAGGTACACCGGGGAGCTGTTTTTT
CASSQGWRYTGELFF
>TRBV7-9|NA|TRBJ2-7|NA
TGTGCCAGCAGCTTAGGCCGAACTCCATTGTCCGCCTACGAGCAGTACTTC
CASSLGRTPLSAYEQYF
>TRBV5-1|TRBD1|TRBJ1-4|NA
TGCGCCAGCAGCTCGGGACAGGCTAATGAAAAACTGTTTTTT
CASSSGQANEKLFF
>TRBV5-6|TRBD2|TRBJ2-2|NA
TGTGCCAGCAGCTGGCGCGTAGCGGGATTGAACACCGGGGAGCTGTTTTTT
CASSWRVAGLNTGELFF
>TRBV10-3|NA|TRBJ2-2|NA
TGTGCCATCAGGGACGATGACAGGATCGCGAACACCGGGGAGCTGTTTTTT
CAIRDDDRIANTGELFF
>TRBV18|TRBD1|TRBJ1-3|NA
TGTGCCAGCTCACCGACAGGGGCCTCTGGAAACACCATATATTTT
CASSPTGASGNTIYF
>TRBV10-3|TRBD1|TRBJ2-1|NA
TGTGCCATCAGTGAGTCCGCACAGGGGGTTCCCTACAATGAGCAGTTCTTC
CAISESAQGVPYNEQFF
>TRBV5-1|NA|TRBJ1-1|NA
TGCGCCAGCAGCTTGACAGGTGGCGGGAACACTGAAGCTTTCTTT
CASSLTGGGNTEAFF
>TRBV7-2|TRBD2|TRBJ2-3|once
TGTGCCAGCAGCCGACTAGCGGATACTAGCACAGATACGCAGTATTTT
CASSRLADTSTDTQYF
>TRBV18|TRBD1|TRBJ2-7|once
TGTGCCAGCTCAACCTCGACAGGGGACTCCTACGAGCAGTACTTC
CASSTSTGDSYEQYF
>TRBV5-4|NA|TRBJ1-5|NA
TGTGCCAGCAGCATCGACAGATCTCCAAATCAGCCCCAGCATTTT
CASSIDRSPNQPQHF
>TRBV9|NA|TRBJ1-1|NA
TGTGCCAGCAGCGTAGTGGCGAATCCGAACACTGAAGCTTTCTTT
CASSVVANPNTEAFF
>TRBV29-1|TRBD1|TRBJ2-7|NA
TGCAGCGTGGGGGAGACAGGGGGCCCGTACGAGCAGTACTTC
CSVGETGGPYEQYF
>TRBV2|TRBD1|TRBJ2-7|NA
TGTGCCATCTTAAAGGGGGACAGGGAATGGGGAGAGCAGTACTTC
CAILKGDREWGEQYF
>TRBV10-1|TRBD2|TRBJ2-3|NA
TGCGCCAGCAGTGAGGGAGCAGCGGGAGGTCCGCCCTATACGCAGTATTTT
CASSEGAAGGPPYTQYF
>TRBV18|NA|TRBJ2-2|NA
TGTGCCAGCTCCCCACCCAGCTCGGGCACCGGGGAGCTGTTTTTT
CASSPPSSGTGELFF
>TRBV4-1|NA|TRBJ1-2|once
TGCGCCAGCAGCCAAGATAGGCGAGGGAGGGTGGGCTACACCTTC
CASSQDRRGRVGYTF
>TRBV6-1|TRBD2|TRBJ2-7|NA
TGTGCCACGAGCGGGAGGGCCGTTTGGGAGCAGTACTTC
CATSGRAVWEQYF
>TRBV5-1|NA|TRBJ2-3|NA
TGCGCCAGCAGCTTGGACAGGGTTGGAGATTTGAACTTT
CASSLDRVGDLNF
>TRBV5-1|NA|TRBJ2-2|NA
TGCGCCAGCAGTACACAGGGCAACGGGGAGCTGTTTTTT
CASSTQGNGELFF
>TRBV2|NA|TRBJ2-3|NA
TGTGCCAGCAGTGTCGGCGCTGGCACAGATACGCAGTATTTT
CASSVGAGTDTQYF
>TRBV6-1|NA|TRBJ2-5|NA
TGTGCCAGCAGTGAAGTGGAGACCCAGTACTTC
CASSEVETQYF
>TRBV7-6|TRBD2|TRBJ2-2|NA
TGTGCCAGCAGCTCGGGACTAGCGGTCATAGCCGGGGAGCTGTTTTTT
CASSSGLAVIAGELFF
>TRBV19|NA|TRBJ2-1|NA
TGTGCCAGTAGTATCCAGCGGCCCGCACACAATGAGCAGTTCTTC
CASSIQRPAHNEQFF
>TRBV6-5|TRBD1|TRBJ1-1|once
TGTGCCAGCAAAAGGGGACAGGCGAACACTGAAGCTTTCTTT
CASKRGQANTEAFF
>TRBV5-6|NA|TRBJ2-1|once
TGTGCCAGCAGCTTGTATAACGGCCTCTCCTACAATGAGCAGTTCTTC
CASSLYNGLSYNEQFF
>TRBV12-5|NA|TRBJ1-1|NA
TGTGCTAGTGGCTGGGACGGAGGGATGAACACTGAAGCTTTCTTT
CASGWDGGMNTEAFF
>TRBV5-4|TRBD2|TRBJ2-1|NA
TGTGCCAGCAGCTTGGCCCAGCGGGAGGCTGAGCAGTTCTTC
CASSLAQREAEQFF
>TRBV5-1|TRBD2|TRBJ2-2|NA
TGCGCCAGCAGCTTGACCCCCAAGACTAGCGGGAACACCGGGGAGCTGTTTTTT
CASSLTPKTSGNTGELFF
>TRBV18|TRBD1|TRBJ1-1|NA
TGTGCCAGCTCACCCTCGTCCGGACAGGTTGAAGCTTTCTTT
CASSPSSGQVEAFF
>TRBV29-1|TRBD2|TRBJ2-7|NA
TGCAGCGTATCAAGGACTAGCGGGACCTACGAGCAGTACTTC
CSVSRTSGTYEQYF
>TRBV28|NA|TRBJ2-7|NA
TGTGCCAGCAGTTTTGTGGGGTACAGGGATGCCGATTACGAGCAGTACTTC
CASSFVGYRDADYEQYF
>TRBV7-2|NA|TRBJ2-7|NA
TGTGCCAGCAGCTTGGAGCATTGGACCTACGAGCAGTACTTC
CASSLEHWTYEQYF
>TRBV28|NA|TRBJ2-3|NA
TGTGCCAGCAGTTTAGCGGGGCCCCAAAGGACAGATACGCAGTATTTT
CASSLAGPQRTDTQYF
>TRBV5-4|NA|TRBJ2-3|NA
TGTGCCAGCAGCCCGGTGACTAGTTCAGATACGCAGTATTTT
CASSPVTSSDTQYF